Presented here are 28 T cell receptor beta chains from one specimen sequenced in a study of blood T cells in healthy people across ages. Alongside a J-beta primer mix, a sample-barcoded 5' primer served in a second PCR lasting roughly 7 to 12 cycles. TCRdb processed the 5' RACE reads anew with MiXCR; each CDR3 protein has one entry. The repertoire holds nearly 800,000 distinct CDR3 sequences, with about 61% as singletons. Sequencing was carried out using blood. The receptor set was obtained from a man aged 40-49 years in good health.

V usage is TRBV13 and J usage is TRBJ2-7; D remains unclear. Germline V gives CDR1 PRHDT, CDR2 FYEKMQ (reference sequence). The CDR3 runs to 13 residues. V dropped 6 bases and J dropped 0 bases, with 9 bases sitting between them. As DNA, the CDR3 is TGTGCCAGCAGAAGCCTTGGCTCCTACGAGCAGTACTTC. Amino acid sequence: CASRSLGSYEQYF. Drawing the rest from reference TRBV13 and TRBJ2-7, the complete variable domain is AAGVIQSPRHLIKEKRETATLKCYPIPRHDTVYWYQQGPGQDPQFLISFYEKMQSDKGSIPDRFSAQQFSDYHSELNMSSLELGDSALYFCASRSLGSYEQYFGPGTRLTVT.

This clonotype appeared once. The gene calls are TRBV28 and TRBJ2-1; D call uncertain. Germline CDR1 and CDR2: MDHEN and SYDVKM. The CDR3 length is 15 residues. V shed 3 bases and J shed 1 base, with 10 bases lying between them. The CDR3 loop is CASSFRPSSYNEQFF. The CDR3 DNA reads as TGTGCCAGCAGTTTCCGGCCAAGTTCCTACAATGAGCAGTTCTTC. Based on the CDR3 plus reference TRBV28 and TRBJ2-1, the full variable domain is DVKVTQSSRYLVKRTGEKVFLECVQDMDHENMFWYRQDPGLGLRLIYFSYDVKMKEKGDIPEGYSVSREKKERFSLILESASTNQTSMYLCASSFRPSSYNEQFFGPGTRLTVL.

This sequence joins TRBV7-3 and TRBJ2-1; 7 bases align to TRBD2. V lost 2 bases, J lost 7 bases, and 11 bases stayed unmatched. Germline loops: CDR1 SGHTA, CDR2 FQGTGA. This CDR3 is built from 16 residues. CDR3 nucleotides: TGTGCCAGCAGCTTATCCGGGGGGTTTTCCAAAAATGAGCAGTTCTTC. As protein: CASSLSGGFSKNEQFF.

The V gene is TRBV7-6, the J gene TRBJ1-1, with D tentatively TRBD1 (5 bases). The CDR3 runs 17 residues. Germline assignment: CDR1 SGHVS and CDR2 FNYEAQ. V was pared by 1 base and J by 1 base, with 16 bases between. The CDR3 coding sequence is TGTGCCAGCAGCTTAGGTCCGGGGGAGTCAAAGAACACTGAAGCTTTCTTT. Its translation is CASSLGPGESKNTEAFF.

The chain couples TRBV12-3 or TRBV12-4 to TRBJ1-4, with D unresolved. This CDR3 comprises 13 residues. V was shortened by 6 bases and J by 8 bases, with 13 bases between the two germline ends. The CDR3 DNA reads TGTGCCAGCAGCCTATTCTTGGCCGAAAAACTGTTTTTT. Translated, it gives CASSLFLAEKLFF.

This clonotype was counted between two and nine times. This sequence joins TRBV4-2 and TRBJ2-5; D is possibly TRBD1 (7 bases). V was trimmed by 6 bases and J by 0 bases, leaving 17 bases between them. The CDR3 totals 16 residues. Germline V lookup: CDR1 LGHNA, CDR2 YNFKEQ. The CDR3: CASRKSRGEDQETQYF. DNA of the CDR3: TGTGCCAGCAGGAAAAGCAGGGGGGAGGACCAAGAGACCCAGTACTTC.

The chain combines TRBV20-1 with TRBJ2-7; the D gene is possibly TRBD1 (5 bases). Germline values: CDR1 DFQATT, CDR2 SNEGSKA (reference sequence). V lost 0 bases, J lost 0 bases, and 12 bases lay in between. The CDR3 totals 15 residues. CDR3 coding DNA: TGCAGTGCTAGAGATAGGCAGGACACCTCCTACGAGCAGTACTTC. Translation gives CSARDRQDTSYEQYF.

The chain couples TRBV7-8 to TRBJ2-3; the D is unclear. Trimming removed 1 base at V and 4 bases at J, with 9 bases between. The length of the CDR3 is 14 residues. Germline V gene sequence: CDR1 SGHVS, CDR2 FQNEAQ. The CDR3 sequence: CASSLVQMSDTQYF. The CDR3 nucleotides read TGTGCCAGCAGCTTAGTACAGATGTCAGATACGCAGTATTTT.

The chain links TRBV28 to TRBJ2-7; D remains unclear. Germline lookup yields CDR1 MDHEN and CDR2 SYDVKM. CDR3 length: 14 residues. V lost 5 bases, J lost 2 bases, and 13 bases lay in between. CDR3: CASSLVTTTYEQYF. The CDR3 DNA sequence: TGTGCCAGCAGTCTAGTTACTACAACCTACGAGCAGTACTTC.

This clonotype was seen more than once but under ten times. The V call is TRBV24-1, the J call TRBJ2-7; D gene ambiguous. The CDR3 has 13 amino acids. With 8 bases removed from V and 2 bases from J, the gap between germline ends came to 12 bases. Germline lookup yields CDR1 KGHDR and CDR2 SFDVKD. In DNA, the CDR3 is TGTGCCACCACGAAGGTCCCCCCCTACGAGCAGTACTTC. Translated: CATTKVPPYEQYF.

This clonotype came up a few times. The rearrangement joins TRBV2 to TRBJ2-6, with D perhaps TRBD1 (5 bases). CDR3 length equals 13 residues. The V and J ends lost 6 bases and 8 bases respectively, with 11 bases between them. The germline V gene has CDR1 SNHLY and CDR2 FYNNEI. The CDR3 loop is CASSPDSPNVLTF. The DNA of the CDR3 is TGTGCCAGCAGCCCCGACAGTCCCAACGTCCTGACTTTC.

J is TRBJ2-5 and V is TRBV12-3 or TRBV12-4; TRBD1 might be the D (6 bases). The J call is doubtful: the DNA matches TRBJ2-7 better. The CDR3 totals 14 residues. Here the CDR3 reads CASSPRYGTNEQYF. DNA for the CDR3: TGTGCCAGCAGTCCACGGTACGGGACAAACGAGCAGTACTTC.

The chain has TRBV20-1 and TRBJ2-6; TRBD1 is a possible D gene (5 bases). The CDR3 runs to 15 residues. CDR1 DFQATT and CDR2 SNEGSKA come from the germline V gene (reference sequence). V lost 3 bases and J 3 bases, leaving 12 bases between the germline ends. CDR3 bases: TGCAGTGCTAGTGACCAGGGAAGTGGGGCCAACGTCCTGACTTTC. Its translation is CSASDQGSGANVLTF.

A few counts support this clonotype. The rearrangement uses TRBV27 and TRBJ2-6; TRBD2 is a possible D gene (7 bases). In germline, CDR1 is MNHEY, CDR2 SMNVEV (reference sequence). V lost 6 bases and J lost 0, with 18 bases in between. The CDR3 is 18 amino acids. CDR3 region: CASSPRGGASSGANVLTF. The CDR3 region has the DNA TGTGCCAGCAGCCCCCGTGGGGGGGCGAGCTCTGGGGCCAACGTCCTGACTTTC.

The chain recombines TRBV10-3 with TRBJ2-7; 7 positions match TRBD1. This CDR3 spans 13 amino acids. Germline V gene sequence: CDR1 ENHRY, CDR2 SYGVKD. The junction had 4 bases not matched to a gene; V was cut back by 6 bases and J by 2 bases. The CDR3 DNA follows: TGTGCCATCAGCGGGACAGACGCCTACGAGCAGTACTTC. This encodes CAISGTDAYEQYF.

The chain joins TRBV20-1 to TRBJ2-3; 12 bases are shared with TRBD2. The CDR3 has 14 residues. Germline values: CDR1 DFQATT, CDR2 SNEGSKA (reference sequence). V gave up 6 bases and J gave up 3 bases; unmatched junction bases: 4. The CDR3 coding sequence is TGCAGTGCGAGACTAGCGGGAGAAACAGATACGCAGTATTTT. Protein product: CSARLAGETDTQYF.

This sequence joins TRBV20-1 and TRBJ2-3, with D tentatively TRBD1 or TRBD2 (6 bases each). The CDR3 totals 15 residues. Germline CDR1 DFQATT, CDR2 SNEGSKA (reference sequence). The ends were cut back, 1 base at V and 6 bases at J, with 17 bases in the middle. The chain's CDR3 is CSARGSGGRWDTQYF. DNA of the CDR3: TGCAGTGCTAGAGGATCTGGGGGGCGGTGGGATACGCAGTATTTT.

This clonotype has more than one count but fewer than ten. The rearrangement links TRBV24-1 to TRBJ2-7; D is unclear. CDR1 and CDR2 from the germline V gene are KGHDR and SFDVKD. V was cut by 6 bases and J by 6 bases, with 11 bases left in between. The CDR3 sequence is 12 residues long. The CDR3 DNA reads TGTGCCACCAGTCCCCGGGTGCGCGAGCAGTACTTC. This translates into CATSPRVREQYF.

This clonotype was counted a few times. This rearrangement joins TRBV2 to TRBJ2-1; possibly TRBD1 or TRBD2 for D (5 bases each). V was clipped by 6 bases and J by 0 bases, with 12 bases between them. The CDR3 totals 15 residues. Germline-derived CDR1 and CDR2 are SNHLY and FYNNEI. Here the CDR3 reads CASRGDQGSYNEQFF. In DNA form, the CDR3 reads TGTGCCAGCAGGGGGGATCAGGGCTCCTACAATGAGCAGTTCTTC.

The chain carries TRBV12-3 or TRBV12-4 and TRBJ2-1; D ambiguous. Judging by the DNA end, TRBJ2-7 fits better; the J call may be wrong. This CDR3 is built from 15 residues. The CDR3 spells CASSPLANSYNEQYF. The CDR3 nucleotides read TGTGCCAGCAGTCCTTTAGCTAACTCCTACAATGAGCAGTACTTC.

There are a few counts of this clonotype. The V call is TRBV4-3, the J call TRBJ1-2; possibly TRBD1 for D (5 bases). Per germline, CDR1 LGHNA and CDR2 YSLEER. The CDR3 is 17 amino acids. Trimming took off 1 base at V and 4 bases at J, with 19 bases between the two ends. This CDR3 is CASSQVGSLKGSYGYTF. For the CDR3, the DNA is TGCGCCAGCAGCCAAGTTGGGTCCCTCAAGGGGTCCTATGGCTACACCTTC.

This clonotype was recorded a few times. The chain recombines TRBV6-2 or TRBV6-3 with TRBJ2-5, with D hard to call. Germline loops: CDR1 MNHEY, CDR2 SVGEGT. The CDR3 loop spans 12 amino acids. V shed 10 bases and J shed 5 bases, with 14 bases lying between them. CDR3 sequence (DNA): TGTGCCACAGAGGCGAATATGGAGACCCAGTACTTC. This encodes CATEANMETQYF.

The chain couples TRBV29-1 to TRBJ2-1; 8 bases map to TRBD1. Unmatched junction bases numbered 4, after V lost 5 bases and J lost 7 bases. Germline CDR1 is SQVTM and CDR2 is ANQGSEA. The length of the CDR3 is 12 residues. The CDR3 sequence is CSVPRTGNEQFF. CDR3 DNA: TGCAGCGTTCCCCGGACAGGGAATGAGCAGTTCTTC.

The table lists this clonotype with a few counts. The chain uses TRBV5-1 and TRBJ2-3; D may be TRBD2 (6 bases). This CDR3 is built from 14 residues. Trimming took 4 bases from V and 4 from J, leaving 13 bases between them. Germline CDR1 and CDR2: SGHRS and YFSETQ. This CDR3 reads CASSAETSSDTQYF. CDR3 bases: TGCGCCAGCAGCGCGGAAACTAGCTCAGATACGCAGTATTTT.

The chain links TRBV6-2 or TRBV6-3 to TRBJ2-3; a weak D match, TRBD1 (7 bases). CDR3 length equals 14 residues. Trimming pared 5 bases from V and 2 bases from J, leaving 11 bases between. CDR1 and CDR2 from the germline V gene are MNHEY and SVGEGT. The CDR3 region has the DNA TGTGCCAGCAGTATCAGGGGGGTCACAGATACGCAGTATTTT. This gives the protein CASSIRGVTDTQYF.

Points on this clonotype: The junction departs from the called germline gene at one end, perhaps through a read error. V is TRBV10-3 and J is TRBJ2-7; weak D call: TRBD2 (6 bases). CDR3 length: 13 amino acids. The germline V gene encodes CDR1 ENHRY and CDR2 SYGVKD. The CDR3 region is CASSESTRDEQYF. The CDR3 DNA reads TGTGCCAGCAGTGAGTCGACTAGGGACGAGCAGTACTTC.

The rearrangement uses TRBV20-1 and TRBJ2-5, with D perhaps matching TRBD1 (6 bases). Germline V gene sequence: CDR1 DFQATT, CDR2 SNEGSKA (reference sequence). Trimming left V 2 bases short and J 7 bases short, with 17 bases between. The CDR3 contains 14 residues. In DNA, the CDR3 is TGCAGTGCTAGACACCGGGACCCCAGGGGGACCCAGTACTTC. This encodes CSARHRDPRGTQYF.

The CDR3 nucleotides read TGCAGCGTTGAGGACGACAATGAGCAGTTCTTC. The encoded protein is CSVEDDNEQFF. The chain recombines TRBV29-1 with TRBJ2-1; D is undetermined. Looked up from germline, CDR1 is SQVTM and CDR2 is ANQGSEA. V was pared by 3 bases and J by 5 bases, with 5 bases between. The CDR3 is made up of 11 amino acids.